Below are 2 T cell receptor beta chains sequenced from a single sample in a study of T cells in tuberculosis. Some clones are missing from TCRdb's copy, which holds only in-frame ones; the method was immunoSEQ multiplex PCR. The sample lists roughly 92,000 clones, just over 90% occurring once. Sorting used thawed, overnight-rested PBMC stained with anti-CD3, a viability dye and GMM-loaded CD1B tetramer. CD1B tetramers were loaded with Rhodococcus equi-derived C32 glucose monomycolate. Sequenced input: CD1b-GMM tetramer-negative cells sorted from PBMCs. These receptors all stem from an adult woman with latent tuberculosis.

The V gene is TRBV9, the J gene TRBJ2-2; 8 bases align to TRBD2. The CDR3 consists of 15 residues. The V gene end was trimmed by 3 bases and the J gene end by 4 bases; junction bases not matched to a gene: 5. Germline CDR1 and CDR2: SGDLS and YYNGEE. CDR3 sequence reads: CASSGSGAPTGELFF. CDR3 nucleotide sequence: TGTGCCAGCAGCGGTAGCGGGGCACCCACCGGGGAGCTGTTTTTT.

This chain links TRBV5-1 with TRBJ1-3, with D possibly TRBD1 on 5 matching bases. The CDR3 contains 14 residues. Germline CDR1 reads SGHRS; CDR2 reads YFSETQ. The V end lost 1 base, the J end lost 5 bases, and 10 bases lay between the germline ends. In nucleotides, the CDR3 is TGCGCCAGCAGCTTGTCAGGGAACAGAAACACCATATATTTT. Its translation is CASSLSGNRNTIYF. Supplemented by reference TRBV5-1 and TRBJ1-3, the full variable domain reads KAGVTQTPRYLIKTRGQQVTLSCSPISGHRSVSWYQQTPGQGLQFLFEYFSETQRNKGNFPGRFSGRQFSNSRSEMNVSTLELGDSALYLCASSLSGNRNTIYFGEGSWLTVV.